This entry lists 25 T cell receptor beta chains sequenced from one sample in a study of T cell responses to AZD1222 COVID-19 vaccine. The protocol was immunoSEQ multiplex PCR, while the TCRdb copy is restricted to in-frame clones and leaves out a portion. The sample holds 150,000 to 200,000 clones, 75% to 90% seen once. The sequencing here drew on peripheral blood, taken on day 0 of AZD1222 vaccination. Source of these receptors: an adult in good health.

As DNA, the CDR3 is TGTGCCAGCAGCCAAGTGTTGCTTAACACCGGGGAGCTGTTTTTT. As protein: CASSQVLLNTGELFF. The chain recombines TRBV3-1 (or the pseudogene TRBV3-2) with TRBJ2-2, with D unresolved. Trimming took off 1 base at V and 2 bases at J, with 8 bases between the two ends. The CDR3 loop spans 15 amino acids. Germline lookup yields CDR1 LGHDT and CDR2 YNNKEL (reference sequence).

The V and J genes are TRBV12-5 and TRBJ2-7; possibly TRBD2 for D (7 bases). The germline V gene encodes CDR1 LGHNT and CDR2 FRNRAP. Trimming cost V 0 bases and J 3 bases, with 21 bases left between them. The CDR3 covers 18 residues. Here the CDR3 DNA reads TGTGCTAGTGGTTTGGTACGGGGGGACAAGACGACTGTCTACGAGCAGTACGTC. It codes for CASGLVRGDKTTVYEQYV.

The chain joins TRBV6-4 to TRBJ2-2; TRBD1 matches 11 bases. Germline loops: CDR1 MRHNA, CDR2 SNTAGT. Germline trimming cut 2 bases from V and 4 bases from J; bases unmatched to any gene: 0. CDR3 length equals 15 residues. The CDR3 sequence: CASSDGQGATGELFF. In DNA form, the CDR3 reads TGTGCCAGCAGTGACGGACAGGGGGCCACCGGGGAGCTGTTTTTT.

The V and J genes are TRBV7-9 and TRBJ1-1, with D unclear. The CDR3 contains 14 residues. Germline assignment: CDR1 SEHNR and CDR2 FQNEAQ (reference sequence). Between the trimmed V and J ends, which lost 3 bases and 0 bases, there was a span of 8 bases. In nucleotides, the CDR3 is TGTGCCAGCAGCTTTCGGGTGATGAACACTGAAGCTTTCTTT. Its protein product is CASSFRVMNTEAFF.

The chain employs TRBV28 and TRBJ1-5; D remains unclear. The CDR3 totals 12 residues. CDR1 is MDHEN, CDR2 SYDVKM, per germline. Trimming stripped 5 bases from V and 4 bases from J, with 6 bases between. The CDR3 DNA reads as TGTGCCAGCAGTAATCCAAATCAGCCCCAGCATTTT. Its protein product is CASSNPNQPQHF.

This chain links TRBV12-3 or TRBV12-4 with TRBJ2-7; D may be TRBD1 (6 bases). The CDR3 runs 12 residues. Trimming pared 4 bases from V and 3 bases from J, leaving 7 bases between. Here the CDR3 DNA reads TGTGCCAGCAGTTCACAGGGCTACGAGCAGTACTTC. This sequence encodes CASSSQGYEQYF.

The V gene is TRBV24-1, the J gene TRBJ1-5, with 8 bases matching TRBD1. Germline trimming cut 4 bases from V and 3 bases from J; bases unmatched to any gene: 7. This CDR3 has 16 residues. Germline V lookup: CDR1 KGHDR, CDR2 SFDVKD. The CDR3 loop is CATSEFGTGYNQPQHF. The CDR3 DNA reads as TGTGCCACCAGTGAGTTTGGGACAGGTTACAATCAGCCCCAGCATTTT.

The CDR3 DNA reads as TGTGCCAGCAGTTCCGGACAGGGGGCTTATCATGAGCAGTTCTTC. Amino acid sequence: CASSSGQGAYHEQFF. The V call is TRBV6-5, the J call TRBJ2-1; TRBD1 aligns across 11 bases. CDR3 length: 15 residues. Looked up from germline, CDR1 is MNHEY and CDR2 is SVGAGI. The V segment lost 4 bases and the J segment 8 bases; nucleotides outside the gene matches: 7.

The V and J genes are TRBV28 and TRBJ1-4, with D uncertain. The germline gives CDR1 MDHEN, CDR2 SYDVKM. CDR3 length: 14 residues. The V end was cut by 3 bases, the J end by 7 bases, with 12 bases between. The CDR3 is CASSLSGLSEKLFF. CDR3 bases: TGTGCCAGCAGTTTGTCGGGTTTAAGTGAAAAACTGTTTTTT.

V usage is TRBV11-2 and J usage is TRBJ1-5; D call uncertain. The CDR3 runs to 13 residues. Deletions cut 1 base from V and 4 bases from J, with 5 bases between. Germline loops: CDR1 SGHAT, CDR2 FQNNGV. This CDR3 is CASSLGRNQPQHF. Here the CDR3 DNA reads TGTGCCAGCAGCTTAGGCAGAAATCAGCCCCAGCATTTT.

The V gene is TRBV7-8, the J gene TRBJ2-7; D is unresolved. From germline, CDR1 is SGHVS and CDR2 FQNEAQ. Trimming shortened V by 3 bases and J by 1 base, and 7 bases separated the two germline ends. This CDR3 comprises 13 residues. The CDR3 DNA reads TGTGCCAGCAGCTTTGGCGTATCCTACGAGCAGTACGTC. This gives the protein CASSFGVSYEQYV.

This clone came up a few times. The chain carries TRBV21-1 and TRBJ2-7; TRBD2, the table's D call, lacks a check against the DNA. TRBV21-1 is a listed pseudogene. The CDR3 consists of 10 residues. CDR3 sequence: CASKPYEQYF. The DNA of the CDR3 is TGTGCCAGCAAGCCCTACGAGCAGTACTTC.

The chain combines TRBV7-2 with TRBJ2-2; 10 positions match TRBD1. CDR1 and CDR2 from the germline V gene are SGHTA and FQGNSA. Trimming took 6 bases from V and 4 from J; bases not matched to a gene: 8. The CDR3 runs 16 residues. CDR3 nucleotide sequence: TGTGCCAGCAGGTGGACAGGGGGAAAGGTCACCGGGGAGCTGTTTTTT. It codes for CASRWTGGKVTGELFF.

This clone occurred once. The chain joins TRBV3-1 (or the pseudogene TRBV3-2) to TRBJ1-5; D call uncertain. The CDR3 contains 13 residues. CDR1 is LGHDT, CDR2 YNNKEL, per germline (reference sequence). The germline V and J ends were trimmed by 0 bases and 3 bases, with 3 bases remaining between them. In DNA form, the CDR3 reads TGTGCCAGCAGCCAAGATACCAATCAGCCCCAGCATTTT. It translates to CASSQDTNQPQHF.

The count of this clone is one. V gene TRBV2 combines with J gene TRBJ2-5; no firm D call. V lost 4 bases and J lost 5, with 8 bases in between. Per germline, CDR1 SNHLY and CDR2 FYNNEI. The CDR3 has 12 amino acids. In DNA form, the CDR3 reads TGTGCCAGCAGTGGATCGGGTGAGACCCAGTACTTC. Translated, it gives CASSGSGETQYF.

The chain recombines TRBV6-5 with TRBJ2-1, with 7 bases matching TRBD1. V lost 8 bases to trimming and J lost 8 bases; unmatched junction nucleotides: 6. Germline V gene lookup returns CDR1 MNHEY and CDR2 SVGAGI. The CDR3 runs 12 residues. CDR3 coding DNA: TGTGCCAGCGGCAGGGGGAACCATGAGCAGTTCTTC. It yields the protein CASGRGNHEQFF.

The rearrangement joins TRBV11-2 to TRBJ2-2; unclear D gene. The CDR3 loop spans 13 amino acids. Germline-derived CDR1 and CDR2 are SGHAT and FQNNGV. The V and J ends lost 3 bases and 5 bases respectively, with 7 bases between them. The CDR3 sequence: CASSFQGTGELFF. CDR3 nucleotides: TGTGCCAGCAGCTTCCAAGGGACCGGGGAGCTGTTTTTT.

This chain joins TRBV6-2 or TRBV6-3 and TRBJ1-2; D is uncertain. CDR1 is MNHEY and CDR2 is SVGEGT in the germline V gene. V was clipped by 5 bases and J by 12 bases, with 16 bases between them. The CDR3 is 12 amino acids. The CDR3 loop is CASSPGSYSHTF. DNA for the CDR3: TGTGCCAGCAGTCCCGGGTCTTATTCGCACACCTTC.

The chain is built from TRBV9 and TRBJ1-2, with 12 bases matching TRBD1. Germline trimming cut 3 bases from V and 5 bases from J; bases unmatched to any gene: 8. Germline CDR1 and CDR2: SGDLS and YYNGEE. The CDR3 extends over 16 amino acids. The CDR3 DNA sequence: TGTGCCAGCAGCGGAACCGGGACAGGGGGCGCATATGGCTACACCTTC. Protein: CASSGTGTGGAYGYTF.

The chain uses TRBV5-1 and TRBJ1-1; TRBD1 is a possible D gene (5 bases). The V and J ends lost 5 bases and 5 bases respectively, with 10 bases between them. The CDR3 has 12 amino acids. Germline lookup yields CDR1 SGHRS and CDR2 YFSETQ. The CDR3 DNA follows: TGCGCCAGCAGTTCGGGGGGGACTGAAGCTTTCTTT. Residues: CASSSGGTEAFF.

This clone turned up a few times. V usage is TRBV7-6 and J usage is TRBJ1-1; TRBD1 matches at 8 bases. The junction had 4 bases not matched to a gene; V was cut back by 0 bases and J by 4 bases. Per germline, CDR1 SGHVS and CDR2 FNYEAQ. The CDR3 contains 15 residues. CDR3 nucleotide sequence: TGTGCCAGCAGCTTAGCGCAGGGGGCTCTCACTGAAGCTTTCTTT. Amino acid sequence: CASSLAQGALTEAFF.

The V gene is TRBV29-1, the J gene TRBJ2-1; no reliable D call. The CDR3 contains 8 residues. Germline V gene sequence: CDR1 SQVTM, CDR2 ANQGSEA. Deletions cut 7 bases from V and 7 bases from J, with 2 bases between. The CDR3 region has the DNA TGCAGCGGGAATGAGCAGTTCTTC. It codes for CSGNEQFF.

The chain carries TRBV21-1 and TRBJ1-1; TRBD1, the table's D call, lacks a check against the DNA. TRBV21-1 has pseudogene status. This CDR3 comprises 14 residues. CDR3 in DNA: TGTGCCAGCAGCAAAGTGGGGCAGGGCCATGAAGCTTTCTTT. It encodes CASSKVGQGHEAFF.

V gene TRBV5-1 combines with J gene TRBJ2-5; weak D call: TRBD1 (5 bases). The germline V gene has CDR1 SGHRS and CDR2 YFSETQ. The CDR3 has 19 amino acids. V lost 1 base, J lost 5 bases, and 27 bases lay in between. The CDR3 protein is CASSLSAPVRQGKLETQYF. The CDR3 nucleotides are TGCGCCAGCAGCTTGTCCGCCCCTGTACGTCAGGGTAAGCTCGAGACCCAGTACTTC. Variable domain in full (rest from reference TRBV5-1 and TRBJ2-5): KAGVTQTPRYLIKTRGQQVTLSCSPISGHRSVSWYQQTPGQGLQFLFEYFSETQRNKGNFPGRFSGRQFSNSRSEMNVSTLELGDSALYLCASSLSAPVRQGKLETQYFGPGTRLLVL.

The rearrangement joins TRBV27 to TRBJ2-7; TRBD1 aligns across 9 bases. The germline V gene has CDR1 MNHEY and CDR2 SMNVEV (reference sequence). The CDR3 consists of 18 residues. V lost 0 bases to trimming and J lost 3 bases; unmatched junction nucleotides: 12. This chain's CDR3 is CASSLSRGLRQGGYEQYF. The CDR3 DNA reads TGTGCCAGCAGTTTATCGCGAGGATTAAGACAGGGGGGCTACGAGCAGTACTTC.